This passage covers 2 T cell receptor beta chains from one sample sequenced in a study of control samples from healthy donors and cancer patients. The method was immunoSEQ multiplex PCR; TCRdb's version includes in-frame clones alone and lacks a portion of them. The table has about 130,000 clones, about 95% seen once. The sample taken for sequencing was PBMCs. The receptors shown here come from a man aged 60-69 years with colorectal cancer.

The chain is built from TRBV10-3 and TRBJ2-7; no clear D. The CDR3 covers 12 residues. The germline CDR1 and CDR2 sequences are ENHRY and SYGVKD. Between the trimmed V and J ends, which lost 10 bases and 3 bases, there was a span of 13 bases. DNA for the CDR3: TGTGCCACCCGGGCAGGTCTCTACGAGCAGTACTTC. Translated: CATRAGLYEQYF.

The rearrangement joins TRBV6-1 to TRBJ2-3, with TRBD2 as a possible D gene (6 bases). The CDR3 runs 15 residues. Germline V lookup: CDR1 MNHNS, CDR2 SASEGT. Between the trimmed V and J ends, which lost 2 bases and 2 bases, there was a span of 11 bases. CDR3 sequence (DNA): TGTGCCAGCAGTGAACGCTGGGGGGACACAGATACGCAGTATTTT. This encodes CASSERWGDTDTQYF.